Listed below are T cell receptor beta chains from one sample, sequenced in a study of blood T cell repertoires in COVID-19. Sequencing was performed with immunoSEQ multiplex PCR; in TCRdb, only in-frame clones are kept and a portion is missing. Among approximately 59,000 clones listed, roughly 81% were seen once. The sample comprised peripheral blood. Receptors were obtained from a man older than 75 with acute or convalescent COVID-19. The CDR3 runs from the conserved cysteine through the conserved F or W. Fields, in order: clone size, J gene, V gene, D gene, CDR3 protein, CDR3 DNA. A D gene is named only where the DNA matches it firmly. A row's size may be missing; if present it is once, few, many or a size class.

NA | TRBJ2-7 | TRBV7-2 | TRBD1 | CASSPRDRGGYEQYF | TGTGCCAGCAGCCCCCGGGACAGGGGAGGTTACGAGCAGTACTTC
NA | TRBJ2-3 | TRBV7-9 | TRBD2 | CASSPPGGGGTQYF | TGTGCCAGCAGCCCCCCGGGAGGGGGGGGTACGCAGTATTTT
NA | TRBJ2-5 | TRBV19 | TRBD2 | CASSITGGSQETQYF | TGTGCCAGTAGTATCACGGGAGGGTCCCAAGAGACCCAGTACTTC
NA | TRBJ2-3 | TRBV6-5 | TRBD2 | CASLKREGQTDTQYF | TGTGCCAGCCTAAAACGGGAGGGCCAGACAGATACGCAGTATTTT
once | TRBJ2-5 | TRBV6-6 | TRBD2 | CASSYDLAGAQETQYF | TGTGCCAGCAGTTACGACCTAGCGGGAGCCCAAGAGACCCAGTACTTC
NA | TRBJ1-2 | TRBV18 | NA | CASSHDRAGYTF | TGTGCCAGCTCACACGACAGAGCCGGCTACACCTTC
NA | TRBJ1-6 | TRBV27 | TRBD1 | CASSPTGPTRSPLHF | TGTGCCAGCAGCCCGACAGGGCCAACTCGTTCACCCCTCCACTTT
few | TRBJ1-1 | TRBV10-3 | NA | CAIRASQGNTEAFF | TGTGCCATCAGGGCTTCGCAGGGGAACACTGAAGCTTTCTTT
NA | TRBJ1-5 | TRBV19 | TRBD1 | CASSRTGGMMSNQPQHF | TGTGCCAGTAGCAGGACAGGGGGCATGATGAGCAATCAGCCCCAGCATTTT
NA | TRBJ1-4 | TRBV25-1 | NA | CASSPGASAFTKLFF | TGTGCCAGCAGCCCTGGGGCGAGCGCGTTTACAAAACTGTTTTTT
NA | TRBJ1-2 | TRBV9 | NA | CASSVEGNRVSGYTF | TGTGCCAGCAGCGTAGAAGGGAACAGGGTGAGTGGCTACACCTTC
few | TRBJ2-6 | TRBV27 | TRBD1 | CASSRRTGEGGANVLTF | TGTGCCAGCAGTCGGCGGACAGGGGAAGGTGGGGCCAACGTCCTGACTTTC
NA | TRBJ2-7 | TRBV7-9 | NA | CASSPPGFSSEQYF | TGTGCCAGCAGCCCCCCAGGCTTTTCCTCCGAGCAGTACTTC
NA | TRBJ1-5 | TRBV2 | TRBD1 | CAGRDRGNQPQHF | TGTGCCGGGCGGGACAGGGGCAATCAGCCCCAGCATTTT